This T cell receptor (beta chain) appears in the sequencing data of a study of T cells in women clearing cervical HPV infection. Whole-study context: Cases were women with histologically confirmed HPV16-related CIN3 or worse, including a couple of invasive cancers.

Germline V lookup: CDR1 SGHDT, CDR2 YYEEEE. This CDR3 is built from 14 residues. V lost 0 bases, J lost 5 bases, and 5 bases stayed unmatched. Cervical HPV DNA detected by MY09/MY11 PCR, typed by dot-blot. Using immunoSEQ multiplex PCR, the repertoire was profiled, and TCRdb retains in-frame clones only, with some absent. The sample holds about 36,000 clones. Notes on this clone: The CDR3 extends 3 residues past the end of the read, so its final part is completed from the germline J gene.

The material sequenced was blood buffy coat. V gene TRBV5-6 combines with J gene TRBJ2-7, with 7 positions matching TRBD2. This receptor was identified in a woman between 18 and 70 years old with a cervical HPV16 infection that either progressed to CIN3+ or cleared (not recorded which). CDR3 bases read: TGTGCCAGCAGCTTGGGGCGGGGGTTCAACGAG. Encoded protein: CASSLGRGFNE. The CDR3 reads in full as CASSLGRGFNEQYF.